This TCR beta chain derives from a study of blood T cell repertoires in COVID-19. Study-level information: Both acute and convalescent COVID-19 samples were obtained from the United States, Italy and Spain. In each case, the material was cDNA or gDNA derived from T cells, B-cell-depleted T cells, or PBMCs.

CDR1 is MNHNS and CDR2 is SASEGT in the germline V gene. The V end was cut by 3 bases, the J end by 3 bases, with 9 bases between. This CDR3 has 13 residues. Followed over time, Seattle patients had been enrolled while infection was active. In the original analysis: Amplified reference gene primers provided the basis for estimating nucleated cell counts. Sequencing used immunoSEQ multiplex PCR; TCRdb keeps in-frame clones, though not all of them. V, J and clone size reflect that table, while D and trimming were determined from the DNA. The sample contains approximately 140,000 clones, 80% to 90% of which appear only once.

The chain couples TRBV6-1 to TRBJ2-7; D not resolved. Sequences were obtained from peripheral blood. This TCR came from a woman in her fifties or sixties with COVID-19, enrolled during active disease. Here the CDR3 reads CASSDRRYYEQYF. CDR3 in DNA: TGTGCCAGCAGTGACCGCAGATACTACGAGCAGTACTTC.